This note documents a single T cell receptor beta chain sequence. In the authors' workflow: Amplification from reference gene primers served as the basis for estimated nucleated cell counts. TCRdb keeps only in-frame clones here, not all; method: immunoSEQ multiplex PCR. V, J and clone size are those of that table, while D and trimming were read from the DNA. The sample includes about 53,000 clones, around nine tenths of them seen just once. V was clipped by 4 bases and J by 6 bases; unmatched bases: 11. This CDR3 contains 17 residues. Germline values: CDR1 SGHVS, CDR2 FNYEAQ. The data originate from a study of blood T cell repertoires in COVID-19. Study-wide context: Both acute and convalescent COVID-19 samples were obtained from the United States, Italy and Spain. Sources were T cells, B-cell-depleted T cells, or PBMCs; the material itself was cDNA or gDNA.

The sequenced sample was peripheral blood. The receptor was derived from a man in his fifties or sixties with acute or convalescent COVID-19. The chain employs TRBV7-6 and TRBJ1-5, with 11 bases aligning to TRBD1. The CDR3 sequence: CASSSGGTGGWSQPQHF. CDR3 nucleotides: TGTGCCAGCAGCTCCGGGGGGACAGGGGGTTGGAGTCAGCCCCAGCATTTT.